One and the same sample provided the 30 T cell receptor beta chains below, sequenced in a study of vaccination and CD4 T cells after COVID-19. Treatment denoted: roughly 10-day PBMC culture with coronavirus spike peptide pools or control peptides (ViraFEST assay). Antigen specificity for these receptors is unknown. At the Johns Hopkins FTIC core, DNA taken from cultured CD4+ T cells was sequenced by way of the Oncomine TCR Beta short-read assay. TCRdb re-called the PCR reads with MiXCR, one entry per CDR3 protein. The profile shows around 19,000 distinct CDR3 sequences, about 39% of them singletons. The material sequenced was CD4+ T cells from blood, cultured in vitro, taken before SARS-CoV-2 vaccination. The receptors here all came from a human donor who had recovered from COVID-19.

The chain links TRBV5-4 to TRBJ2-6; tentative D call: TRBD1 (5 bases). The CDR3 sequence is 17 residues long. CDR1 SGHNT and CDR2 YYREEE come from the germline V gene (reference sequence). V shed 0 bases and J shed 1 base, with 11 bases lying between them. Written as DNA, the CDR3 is TGTGCCAGCAGCTTGGGGGGCCAGCCGTCTGGGGCCAACGTCCTGACTTTC. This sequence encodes CASSLGGQPSGANVLTF.

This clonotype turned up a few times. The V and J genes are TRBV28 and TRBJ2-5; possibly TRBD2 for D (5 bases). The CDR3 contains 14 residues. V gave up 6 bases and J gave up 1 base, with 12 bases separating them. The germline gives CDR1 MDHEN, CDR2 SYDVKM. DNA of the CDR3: TGTGCCAGCAGCCGACCTCGGGGCCAAGAGACCCAGTACTTC. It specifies CASSRPRGQETQYF.

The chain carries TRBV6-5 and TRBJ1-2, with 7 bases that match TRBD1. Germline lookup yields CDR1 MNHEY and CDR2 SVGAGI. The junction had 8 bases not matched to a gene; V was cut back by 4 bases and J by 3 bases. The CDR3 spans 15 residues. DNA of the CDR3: TGTGCCAGCAGTTCCATGGACAGGAACCACTATGGCTACACCTTC. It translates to CASSSMDRNHYGYTF.

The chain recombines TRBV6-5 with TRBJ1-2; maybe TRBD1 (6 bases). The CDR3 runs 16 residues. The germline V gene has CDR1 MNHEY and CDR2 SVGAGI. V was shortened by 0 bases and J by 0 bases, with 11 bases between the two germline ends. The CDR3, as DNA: TGTGCCAGCAGTTACTCGAGGGACACCGCTAACTATGGCTACACCTTC. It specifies CASSYSRDTANYGYTF.

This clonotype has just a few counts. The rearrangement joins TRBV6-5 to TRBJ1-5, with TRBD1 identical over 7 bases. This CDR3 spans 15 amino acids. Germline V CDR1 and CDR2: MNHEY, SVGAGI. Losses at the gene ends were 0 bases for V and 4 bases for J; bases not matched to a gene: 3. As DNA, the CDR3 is TGTGCCAGCAGTTACTCGCTACAGGGGAATCAGCCCCAGCATTTT. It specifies CASSYSLQGNQPQHF.

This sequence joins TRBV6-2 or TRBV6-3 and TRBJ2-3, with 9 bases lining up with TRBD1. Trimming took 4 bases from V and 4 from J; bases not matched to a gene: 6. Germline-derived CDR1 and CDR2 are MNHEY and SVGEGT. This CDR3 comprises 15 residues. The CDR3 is CASSLGQGSADTQYF. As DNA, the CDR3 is TGTGCCAGCAGTTTGGGACAGGGTTCCGCAGATACGCAGTATTTT.

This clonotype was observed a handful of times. For the CDR3, the DNA is TGTGCCAGTGCGACAGGTGCTAACACTGAAGCTTTCTTT. It yields the protein CASATGANTEAFF. The rearrangement joins TRBV7-3 to TRBJ1-1, with a tentative D call TRBD1 (6 bases). The CDR3 extends over 13 amino acids. V lost 9 bases and J 2 bases, leaving 13 bases between the germline ends. CDR1 is SGHTA and CDR2 is FQGTGA in the germline V gene. The entire variable domain, with the rest obtained from reference TRBV7-3 and TRBJ1-1, is as follows: GAGVSQTPSNKVTEKGKYVELRCDPISGHTALYWYRQSLGQGPEFLIYFQGTGAADDSGLPNDRFFAVRPEGSVSTLKIQRTERGDSAVYLCASATGANTEAFFGQGTRLTVV.

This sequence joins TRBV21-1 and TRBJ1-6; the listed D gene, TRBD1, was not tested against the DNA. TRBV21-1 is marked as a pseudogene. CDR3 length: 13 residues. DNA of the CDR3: TGTGTCAGAGCCGGGACAGGTTATTCACCCCTCCACTTT. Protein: CVRAGTGYSPLHF.

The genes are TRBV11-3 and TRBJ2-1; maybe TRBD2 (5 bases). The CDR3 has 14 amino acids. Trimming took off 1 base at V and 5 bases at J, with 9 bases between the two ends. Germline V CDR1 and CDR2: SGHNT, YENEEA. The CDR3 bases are TGTGCCAGCAGCTTAGTGACTACCAACAATGAGCAGTTCTTC. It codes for CASSLVTTNNEQFF.

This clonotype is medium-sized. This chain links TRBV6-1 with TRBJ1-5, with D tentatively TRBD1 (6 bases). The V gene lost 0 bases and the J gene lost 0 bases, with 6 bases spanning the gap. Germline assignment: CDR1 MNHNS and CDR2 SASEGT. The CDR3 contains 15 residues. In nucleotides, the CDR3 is TGTGCCAGCAGTGAAGCGGGACATAGCAATCAGCCCCAGCATTTT. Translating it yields CASSEAGHSNQPQHF.

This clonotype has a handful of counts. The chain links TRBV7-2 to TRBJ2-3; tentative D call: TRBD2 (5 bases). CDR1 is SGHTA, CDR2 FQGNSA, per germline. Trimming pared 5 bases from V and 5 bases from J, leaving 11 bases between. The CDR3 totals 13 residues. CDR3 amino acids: CASSRRGGDTQYF. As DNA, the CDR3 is TGTGCCAGCAGCCGACGGGGTGGAGATACGCAGTATTTT.

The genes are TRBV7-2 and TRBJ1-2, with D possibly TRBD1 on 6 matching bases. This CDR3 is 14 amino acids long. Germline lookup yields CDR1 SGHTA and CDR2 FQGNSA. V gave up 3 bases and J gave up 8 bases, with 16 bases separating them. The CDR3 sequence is CASSLEAGVLGYTF. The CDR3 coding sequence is TGTGCCAGCAGCTTGGAGGCAGGGGTCTTGGGCTACACCTTC.

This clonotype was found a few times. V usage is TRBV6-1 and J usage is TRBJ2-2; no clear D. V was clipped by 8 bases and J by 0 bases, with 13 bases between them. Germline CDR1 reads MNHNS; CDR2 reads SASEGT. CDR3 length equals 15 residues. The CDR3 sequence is CASLVHRPNTGELFF. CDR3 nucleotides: TGTGCCAGCTTAGTCCATCGACCGAACACCGGGGAGCTGTTTTTT.

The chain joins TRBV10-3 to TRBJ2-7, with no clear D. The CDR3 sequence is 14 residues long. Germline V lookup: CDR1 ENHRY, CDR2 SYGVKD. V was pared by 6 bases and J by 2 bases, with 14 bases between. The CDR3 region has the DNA TGTGCCATCAGACCGGAAGGGTCCCCCTACGAGCAGTACTTC. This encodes CAIRPEGSPYEQYF.

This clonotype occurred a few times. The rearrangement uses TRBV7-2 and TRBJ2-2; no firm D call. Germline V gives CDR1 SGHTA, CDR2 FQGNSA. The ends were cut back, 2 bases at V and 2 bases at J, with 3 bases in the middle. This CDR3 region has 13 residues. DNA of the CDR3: TGTGCCAGCAGCTTACCAAACACCGGGGAGCTGTTTTTT. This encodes CASSLPNTGELFF.

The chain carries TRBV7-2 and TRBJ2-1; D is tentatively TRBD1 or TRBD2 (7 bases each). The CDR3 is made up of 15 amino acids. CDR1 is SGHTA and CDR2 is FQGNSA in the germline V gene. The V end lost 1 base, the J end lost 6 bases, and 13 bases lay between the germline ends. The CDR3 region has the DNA TGTGCCAGCAGCTTAGGGTCAGGGGGGGGCAATGAGCAGTTCTTC. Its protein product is CASSLGSGGGNEQFF. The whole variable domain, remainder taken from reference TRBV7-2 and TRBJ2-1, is GAGVSQSPSNKVTEKGKDVELRCDPISGHTALYWYRQSLGQGLEFLIYFQGNSAPDKSGLPSDRFSAERTGGSVSTLTIQRTQQEDSAVYLCASSLGSGGGNEQFFGPGTRLTVL.

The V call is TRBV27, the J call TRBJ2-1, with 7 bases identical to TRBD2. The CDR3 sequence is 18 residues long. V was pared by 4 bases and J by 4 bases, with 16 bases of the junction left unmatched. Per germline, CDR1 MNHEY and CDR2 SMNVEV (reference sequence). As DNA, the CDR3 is TGTGCCAGCAGTTCAGACACTTCTGCGGGGGAAGGATACAATGAGCAGTTCTTC. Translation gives CASSSDTSAGEGYNEQFF.

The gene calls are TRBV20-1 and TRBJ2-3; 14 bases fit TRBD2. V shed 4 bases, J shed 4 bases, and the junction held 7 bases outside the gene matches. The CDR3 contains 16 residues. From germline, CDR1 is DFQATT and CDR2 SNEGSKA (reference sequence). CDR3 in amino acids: CSATPGLAGVADTQYF. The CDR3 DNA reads TGCAGTGCTACACCGGGACTAGCGGGGGTGGCAGATACGCAGTATTTT.

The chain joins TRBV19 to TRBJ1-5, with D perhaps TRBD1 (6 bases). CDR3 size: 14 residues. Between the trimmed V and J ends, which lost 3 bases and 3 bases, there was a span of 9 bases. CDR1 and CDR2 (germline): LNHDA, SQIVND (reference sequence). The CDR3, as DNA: TGTGCCAGTAGTATCAGGGGTTACAATCAGCCCCAGCATTTT. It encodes CASSIRGYNQPQHF.

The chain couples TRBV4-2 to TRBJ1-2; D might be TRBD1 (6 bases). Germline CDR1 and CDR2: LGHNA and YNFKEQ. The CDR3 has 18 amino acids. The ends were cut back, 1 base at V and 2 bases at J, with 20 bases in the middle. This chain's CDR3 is CASSQVIEGEGENYGYTF. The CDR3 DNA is TGTGCCAGCAGCCAAGTAATCGAGGGGGAAGGAGAAAACTATGGCTACACCTTC.

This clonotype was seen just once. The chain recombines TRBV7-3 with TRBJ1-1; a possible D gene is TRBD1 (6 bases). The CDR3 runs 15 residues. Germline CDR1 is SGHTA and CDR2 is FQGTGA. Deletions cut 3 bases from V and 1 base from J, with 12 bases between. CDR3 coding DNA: TGTGCCAGCAGCTTCGGAGGGGGGGGGAACACTGAAGCTTTCTTT. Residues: CASSFGGGGNTEAFF.

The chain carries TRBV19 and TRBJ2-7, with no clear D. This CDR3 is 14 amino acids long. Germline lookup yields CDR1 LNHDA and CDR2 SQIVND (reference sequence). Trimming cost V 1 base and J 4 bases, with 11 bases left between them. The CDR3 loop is CASSIVKGPYEQYF. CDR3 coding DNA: TGTGCCAGTAGTATAGTAAAGGGCCCTTACGAGCAGTACTTC.

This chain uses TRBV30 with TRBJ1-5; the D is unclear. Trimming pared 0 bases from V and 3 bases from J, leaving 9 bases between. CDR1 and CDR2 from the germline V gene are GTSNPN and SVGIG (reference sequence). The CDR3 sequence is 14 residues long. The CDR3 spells CAWSVLTDNQPQHF. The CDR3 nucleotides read TGTGCCTGGAGTGTATTAACAGACAATCAGCCCCAGCATTTT. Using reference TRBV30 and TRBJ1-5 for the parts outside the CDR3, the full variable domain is SQTIHQWPATLVQPVGSPLSLECTVEGTSNPNLYWYRQAAGRGLQLLFYSVGIGQISSEVPQNLSASRPQDRQFILSSKKLLLSDSGFYLCAWSVLTDNQPQHFGDGTRLSIL.

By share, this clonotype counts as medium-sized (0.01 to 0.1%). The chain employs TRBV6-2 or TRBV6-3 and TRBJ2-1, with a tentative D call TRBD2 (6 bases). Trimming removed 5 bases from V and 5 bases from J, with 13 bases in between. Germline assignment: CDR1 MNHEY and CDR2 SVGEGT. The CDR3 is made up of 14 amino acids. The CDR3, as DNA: TGTGCCAGCAGTAGACCTAGCGTAGACAATGAGCAGTTCTTC. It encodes CASSRPSVDNEQFF.

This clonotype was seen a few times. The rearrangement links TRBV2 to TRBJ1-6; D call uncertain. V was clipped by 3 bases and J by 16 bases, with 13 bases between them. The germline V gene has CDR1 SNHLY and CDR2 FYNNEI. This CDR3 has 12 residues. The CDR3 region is CASSDPPPQLHF. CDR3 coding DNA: TGTGCCAGCAGTGACCCTCCCCCGCAACTCCACTTT.

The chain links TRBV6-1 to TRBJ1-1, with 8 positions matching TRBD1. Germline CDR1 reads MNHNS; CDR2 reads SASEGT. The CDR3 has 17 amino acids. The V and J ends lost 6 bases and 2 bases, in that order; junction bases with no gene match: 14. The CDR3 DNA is TGTGCCAGCAGCCACCTGGGGCCGACAGGGGTCAACACTGAAGCTTTCTTT. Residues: CASSHLGPTGVNTEAFF.

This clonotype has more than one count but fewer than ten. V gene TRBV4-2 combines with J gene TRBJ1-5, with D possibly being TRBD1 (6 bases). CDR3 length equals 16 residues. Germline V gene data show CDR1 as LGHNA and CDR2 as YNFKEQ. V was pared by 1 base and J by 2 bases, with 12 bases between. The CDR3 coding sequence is TGTGCCAGCAGCCAAGTACAGGGAGGGGGCAATCAGCCCCAGCATTTT. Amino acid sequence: CASSQVQGGGNQPQHF.

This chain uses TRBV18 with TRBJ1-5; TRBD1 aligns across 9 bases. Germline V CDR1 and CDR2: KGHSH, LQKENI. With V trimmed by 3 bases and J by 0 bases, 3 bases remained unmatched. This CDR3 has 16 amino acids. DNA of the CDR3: TGTGCCAGCTCACCCGGACAGGGGATTAGCAATCAGCCCCAGCATTTT. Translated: CASSPGQGISNQPQHF.

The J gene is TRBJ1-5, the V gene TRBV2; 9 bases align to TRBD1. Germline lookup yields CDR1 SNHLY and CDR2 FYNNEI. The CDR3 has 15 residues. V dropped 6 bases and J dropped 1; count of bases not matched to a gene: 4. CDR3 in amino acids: CASRPGTGSNQPQHF. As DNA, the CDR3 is TGTGCCAGCAGACCCGGGACAGGGAGCAATCAGCCCCAGCATTTT.

In DNA, the CDR3 is TGTGCCAGCAGACCCGGGACAGGGGTAACTCAGGCTGAAGCTTTCTTT. Protein product: CASRPGTGVTQAEAFF. The rearrangement joins TRBV7-2 to TRBJ1-1, with 10 bases that match TRBD1. The CDR3 consists of 16 residues. Germline V gene lookup returns CDR1 SGHTA and CDR2 FQGNSA. Trimming removed 6 bases from V and 6 bases from J; junction bases left unmatched: 13.